This T cell receptor (beta chain) is from a study of cytomegalovirus exposure and HLA in healthy donors (dated by TCRdb to about 2017). Background on the whole study: An earlier analysis of 587 of the donors reported 250 to 350 Gb of sequence data and 90 million to 120 million unique TCR beta sequences obtained from about 170 million T cells. The study profiled the T cell repertoires of hundreds of subjects by immunosequencing and related them to cytomegalovirus serostatus. HLA typing included class I and class II loci at four-digit resolution. Donor age, sex, ethnicity and CMV serostatus were compiled alongside the repertoire data. In an earlier analysis of several hundred of the donors, high-throughput TCR beta sequencing was used to judge whether each TCR beta V gene segment behaved as functional or pseudogenic. Across some 400 genotyped donors of the cohort, an average of roughly 230,000 unique TCR beta nucleotide sequences per donor were sequenced, and roughly a sixth of those sequences were non-productive. Every discovery cohort repertoire had been produced on one sequencing platform. Around 320 gigabases of sequencing data and tens of millions of unique TCR sequences were included in an early release covering about 600 HLA-typed donors. Among the roughly 430 genotyped donors, approximately 76% belonged to the genetic ancestry cluster associated with self-reported Caucasian donors. High-throughput TCR immunosequencing, statistical association of individual TCRs with disease status, and machine learning were combined to predict cytomegalovirus infection status. Roughly 5 DR-DQ haplotypes were handled as single units for association and clustering because linkage in the cohort was strong. The study was designed to test whether signatures of past pathogen exposure could be identified by cataloging public T cell receptors. Typing coverage varied by locus: roughly 620-640 donors for A, B, C, DRB1 and DQB1; 522 for DQA1; approximately 610 for DPA1; roughly 470 for DPB1. A later genetic analysis used genome-wide SNP genotypes for about 65% of the roughly 700 donors, treating that subset as a discovery cohort. Besides the first cohort of roughly 700 subjects, a separate validation cohort made up of 120 different subjects was used. In a later analysis, previously published TCR beta repertoires from about 670 donors were re-analyzed and high-resolution HLA genotyping was added so that TCR occurrence patterns could be studied. The later analysis used no new phenotypic data to find candidate immune exposures, relying instead on TCR beta sequences and their occurrence across donors.

Results the study describes overall, beyond this receptor: An association between a missense DCLRE1C variant and V-gene and J-gene trimming of TCR beta chains was found in a later genetic analysis and replicated in an independent cohort. Strong co-occurrence of HLA alleles, especially DR and DQ, made assigning TCR associations to individual alleles difficult. Sequencing depth was assumed to be roughly uniform across donors in the presence/absence analyses, though that assumption may not hold. In the study, around 150 TCR beta chains were listed as associated with cytomegalovirus. Because HLA typing was missing for some donors at each locus, association tests included only the typed subset. The 87-base-pair reads could not distinguish some IMGT-functional V segments, including TRBV6-2 and TRBV6-3, so those segments were excluded. A further reported finding was that TCR beta sequences accurately predicted the HLA-A and HLA-B alleles for most subjects in the first cohort. Compared with the 666-donor mean, donors in an Asian-associated ancestry cluster had fewer N-insertions in productive TCRs, according to a later genetic analysis. The earlier analysis of approximately 540 of the donors excluded 15 to 20 rarely observed V segments, including chromosome 9 orphons, because counts were too low. Most TCR sequences were observed very rarely across donors, whereas some public TCRs were present in many individuals. The cohort was sequenced for TCR beta chains only, and without alpha or paired-chain data the features that could be detected were limited. In a later analysis, HLA-associated TCR beta chains were found to be more clonally expanded and to have lower generation probabilities than equally common non-associated chains. In a later analysis, most CMV-associated TCR beta chains were found to appear HLA-restricted, with HLA associations seemingly driven largely by CMV exposure. It was suggested by the authors that the approach could potentially be generalized to other disease states and immunological phenotypes. Correlated functional status among segregating V segments might be attributable to linkage disequilibrium, but an unknown experimental factor could not be ruled out. In vitro tests confirmed that a few of the cytomegalovirus-associated TCR beta chains recognize cytomegalovirus antigens. In a later analysis, around 17,000 TCR beta sequences were associated with specific HLA alleles at a false discovery rate of 0.05. In a later analysis, TCR association rates were found to vary across HLA loci, with the most associated TCRs seen for DRB1 alleles and the fewest for HLA-C alleles. The sequencing pipeline was judged likely to have produced a cluster of highly shared sequence variants as a technical artifact. The only immune exposure information available for the cohort was CMV serostatus. Broadly in line with IMGT annotations, most TCR beta V segments showed up in productive rearrangements about 87% or about 30% of the time in an earlier analysis of several hundred of the donors. The classifier was reported to diagnose cytomegalovirus status with high specificity and sensitivity in both the original cohort and the validation cohort. In a later analysis, several top co-occurrence clusters were reported to appear linked to parvovirus B19, influenza, CMV and Epstein-Barr virus.

Libraries were constructed by the immunoSEQ multiplex PCR assay. For the multiplex PCR, a mixture combining 60 forward primers for TCR Vbeta segments and 13 reverse primers for TCR Jbeta segments was used. Amplification of the CDR3 region of rearranged TCR beta genes was performed with a multiplex PCR assay on genomic DNA. The Illumina HiSeq System was used to sequence the amplified TCR beta libraries as 87-base-pair reads. In the original analysis: In a later analysis, tens of millions of unique TCR beta chains were counted across the roughly 610 repertoires, and approximately 11 million of these chains were shared by at least two donors. To remove PCR and sequencing errors, raw reads were error-corrected and collapsed into unique sequences using a nearest-neighbor algorithm that merged closely related sequences. To assign V, D and J gene segments, CDR3 sequences were aligned to IMGT reference sequences. For a sequence to be retained, at least a six-nucleotide match to both a V gene segment and a J gene segment was required. A rearrangement was called productive if the CDR3 had no stop codons and remained in frame with V and J, and every other rearrangement was called non-productive. Following IMGT convention, CDR3 was defined as the stretch from the second conserved V-encoded cysteine up to the conserved J-encoded phenylalanine. The earlier analysis of approximately 590 of the donors excluded any sequence lacking an unambiguous match to a single V gene segment. In an earlier analysis of around 590 of the donors, a V segment was called functional when productive rearrangements were above 56.7%, and segregating when the standard deviation between donors exceeded 5%. A statistical classification framework was built for diagnosing cytomegalovirus status from the catalog of TCR beta chain sequences. In a later analysis, V and J genes were assigned by comparing TCR nucleotide sequences against IMGT/GENE-DB human TR gene sequences. The TCRdist pipeline was used in a later analysis to assign CDR3 sequences and most-parsimonious VDJ recombination scenarios. In a later analysis, every TCR beta chain was defined by the combination of its CDR3 amino acid sequence and its V-gene family, and reads without a unique V-gene family were dropped. To address suspected cross-contamination and a sequencing artifact, a later analysis removed roughly 580 highly shared, low-generation-probability nucleotide sequences. For each public chain, a later analysis derived a clonal expansion index from normalized ranks of inferred template counts within each repertoire. In a later analysis, generation probabilities were computed using a VDJ recombination model fitted to out-of-frame rearrangements, and the results were checked against IGoR. In a later analysis, TCR-TCR, TCR-HLA and TCR-CMV co-occurrence was scored with hypergeometric tests, and a repertoire-size bias correction was applied to TCR pairs. A later analysis estimated false discovery rates by permuting HLA or CMV assignments 20 times. In a later analysis, co-occurring TCRs were grouped using DBSCAN, and TCRdist sequence similarity was added for clustering within HLA-allele-positive subsets. Repertoires with fewer than 30,000 or more than 120,000 public chains, plus five repertoires with anomalous nucleotide sharing, were excluded from co-occurrence clustering. Not all clones reach the TCRdb copy of this immuneACCESS table, which keeps in-frame sequences only. Checked studies attribute under half of the gap to unresolved V genes and leave the rest unexplained. V and J calls plus clone size are reproduced from that table; the DNA served to infer D and trimming. The sample table shows around 190,000 clones, and approximately 86% are seen once. Clones ranked in the top ten supply less than 0.35% of the sample.

The cohort was made up of under 800 healthy bone marrow donors. Cohort members were all nominally healthy when sampled, although unrecorded immune exposures were likely present. The donor was CMV seronegative and was included in the group of a few hundred seronegative cohort members. Every donor gave a peripheral blood sample, and the peripheral blood mononuclear cells from that sample were used for TCR beta sequencing. Genomic DNA was extracted from the blood cell samples with the Qiagen DNeasy Blood Extraction Kit. From the cysteine up to the phenylalanine, the CDR3 has a length of 15 residues. CDR3 DNA only is kept here, 45 bases in frame from base 1. Taken from the germline V gene, the CDR1 and CDR2 loops are SGHRS and YFSETQ. Deletion took 3 bases off V and 2 bases off J, with a span of 15 bases between the germline ends. As for this clone: Its antigen has not been determined. Base quality data are lacking; no much larger clone is found one base away.

The clonotype originates from a young woman in good health and CMV-seronegative. Specimen: PBMCs. Recombination linked TRBV5-1 to TRBJ2-7; possibly the D gene is TRBD1, per 8 matching bases. The CDR3 reads CASSYTGGEAYEQYF. At the DNA level, the sequence is TGCGCCAGCAGCTACACAGGGGGGGAGGCCTACGAGCAGTACTTC. Here the CDR3 is joined to the reference TRBV5-1 and TRBJ2-7 genes, and the full variable domain is: KAGVTQTPRYLIKTRGQQVTLSCSPISGHRSVSWYQQTPGQGLQFLFEYFSETQRNKGNFPGRFSGRQFSNSRSEMNVSTLELGDSALYLCASSYTGGEAYEQYFGPGTRLTVT.